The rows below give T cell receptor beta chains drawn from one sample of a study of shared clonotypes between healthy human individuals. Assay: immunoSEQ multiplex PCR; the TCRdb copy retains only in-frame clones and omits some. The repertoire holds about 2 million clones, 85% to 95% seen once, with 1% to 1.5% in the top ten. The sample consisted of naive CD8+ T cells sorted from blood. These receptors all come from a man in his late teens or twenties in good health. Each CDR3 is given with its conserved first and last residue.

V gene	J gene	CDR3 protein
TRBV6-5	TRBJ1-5	CASSYSAGANQPQHF
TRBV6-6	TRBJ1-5	CASSYRGEGQPQHF
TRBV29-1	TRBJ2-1	CSVESRGNEQFF
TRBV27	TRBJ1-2	CASSSSGAWDGYTF
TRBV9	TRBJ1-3	CASSVVGSGNTIYF
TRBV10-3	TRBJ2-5	CAISDTRAGAHLTQYF
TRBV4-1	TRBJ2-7	CASSQDENFYEQYF
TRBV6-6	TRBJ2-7	CASSYSWGEGEQYF
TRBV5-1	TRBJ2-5	CASSDDVRETQYF
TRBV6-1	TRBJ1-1	CASSEVRGDTEAFF
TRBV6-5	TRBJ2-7	CASSYSSLSGYEQYF
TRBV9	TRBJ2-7	CASSRTLAGRGEQYF
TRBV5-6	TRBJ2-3	CASSLWGNRGYF
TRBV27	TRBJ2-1	CASTPSGWREQFF
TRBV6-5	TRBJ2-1	CASGTGEANEQFF
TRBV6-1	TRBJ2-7	CASSEARALSYEQYF
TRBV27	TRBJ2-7	CASSSTGASYEQYF
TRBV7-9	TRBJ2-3	CASSLELEVDTQYF
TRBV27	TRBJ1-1	CASSFARGNTEAFF
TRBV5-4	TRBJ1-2	CASSPLSSGDIGGYTF
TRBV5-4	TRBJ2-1	CASSIPQGGGEFNEQFF
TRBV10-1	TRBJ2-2	CASSWTSTGELFF
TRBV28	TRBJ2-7	CASSTPPGGLRYEQYF